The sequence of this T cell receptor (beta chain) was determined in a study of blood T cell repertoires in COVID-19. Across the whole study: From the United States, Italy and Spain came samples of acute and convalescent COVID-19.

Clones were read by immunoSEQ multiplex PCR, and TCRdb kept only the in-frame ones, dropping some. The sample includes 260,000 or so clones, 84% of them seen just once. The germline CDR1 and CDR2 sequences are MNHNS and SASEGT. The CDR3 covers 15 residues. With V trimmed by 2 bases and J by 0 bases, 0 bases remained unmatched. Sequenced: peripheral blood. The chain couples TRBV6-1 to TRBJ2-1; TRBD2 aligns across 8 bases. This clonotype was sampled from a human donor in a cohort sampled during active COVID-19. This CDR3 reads CASSELAGSYNEQFF. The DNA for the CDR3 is TGTGCCAGCAGTGAACTAGCGGGCTCCTACAATGAGCAGTTCTTC.